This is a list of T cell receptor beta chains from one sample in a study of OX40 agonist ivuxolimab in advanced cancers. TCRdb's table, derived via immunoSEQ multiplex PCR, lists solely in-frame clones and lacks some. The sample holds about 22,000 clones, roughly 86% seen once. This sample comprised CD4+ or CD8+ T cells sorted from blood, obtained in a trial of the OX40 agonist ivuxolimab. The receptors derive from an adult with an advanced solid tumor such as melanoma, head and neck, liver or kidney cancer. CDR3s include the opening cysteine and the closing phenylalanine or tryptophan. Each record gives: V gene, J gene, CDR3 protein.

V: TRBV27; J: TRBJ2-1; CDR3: CASSSSLGEQFF
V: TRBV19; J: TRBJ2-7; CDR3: CASSIGTGDVEQYF
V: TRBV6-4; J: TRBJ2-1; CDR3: CASSDSIELGEQFF
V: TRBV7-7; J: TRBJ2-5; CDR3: CASSISGDQETQYF
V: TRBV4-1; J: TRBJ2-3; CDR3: CASSQRSGGRGTDTQYF
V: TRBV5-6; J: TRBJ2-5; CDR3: CASSFGTSWRETQYF
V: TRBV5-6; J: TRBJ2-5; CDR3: CASRTSQLYQETQYF
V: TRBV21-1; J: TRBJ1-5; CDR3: CASSRRGPCYNQPQHF
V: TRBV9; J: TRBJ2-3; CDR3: CASSGSSGTPADTQYF
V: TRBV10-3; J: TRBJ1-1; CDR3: CAIKAGTENTEAFF
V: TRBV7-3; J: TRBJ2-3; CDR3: CASSQGTSGYTDTQYF
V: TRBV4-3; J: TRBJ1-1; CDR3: CASSQDVATEAFF
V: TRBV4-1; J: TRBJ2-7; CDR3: CASSPPGPYEQYF
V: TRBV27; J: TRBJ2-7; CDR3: CASSSQRGRDLYEQYF
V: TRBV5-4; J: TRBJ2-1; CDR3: CASSLLGLGLAGNEQFF
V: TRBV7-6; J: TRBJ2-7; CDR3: CASSFGRGREQYF
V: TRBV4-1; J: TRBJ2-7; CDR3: CASSQVTGVRGYEQYF
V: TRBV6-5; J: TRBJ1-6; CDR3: CASSYQGRNSPLHF
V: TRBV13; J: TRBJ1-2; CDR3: CASSLQGDYGYTF
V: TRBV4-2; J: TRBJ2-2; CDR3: CASSQGGGGTNTGELFF
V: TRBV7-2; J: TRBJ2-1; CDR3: CASSLGSYNEQFF
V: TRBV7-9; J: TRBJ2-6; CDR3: CASSFTDGGNVLTF
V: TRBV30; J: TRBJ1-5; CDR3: CAWSEGSGMEPQHF
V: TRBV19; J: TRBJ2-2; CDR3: CASRGTGDIGELFF
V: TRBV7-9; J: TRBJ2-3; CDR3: CASSLEMTGDTQYF
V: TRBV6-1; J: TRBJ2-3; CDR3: CASSGRMEGADTQYF
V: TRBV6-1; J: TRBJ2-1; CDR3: CASSIAGEPNEQFF
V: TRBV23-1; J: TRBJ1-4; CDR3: CASRLDIGLFF
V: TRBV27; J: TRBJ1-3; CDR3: CASSPSGTGSSGNTIYF
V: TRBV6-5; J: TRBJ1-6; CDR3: CASSFRQGDYNSPLHF
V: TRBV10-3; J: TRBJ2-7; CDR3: CAISAAGAYEQYF
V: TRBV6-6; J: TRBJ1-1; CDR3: CASSSRRDEAFF
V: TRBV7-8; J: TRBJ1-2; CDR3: CASSFSQTGIANYGYTF
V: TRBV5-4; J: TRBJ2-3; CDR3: CASSLETGAMTDTQYF
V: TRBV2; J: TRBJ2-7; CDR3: CASSDNSYEQYF
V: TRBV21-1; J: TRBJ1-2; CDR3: CASIGVGANYGYTF
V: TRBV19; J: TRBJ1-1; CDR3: CASSMTLNTEAFF
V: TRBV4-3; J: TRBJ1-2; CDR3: CASSLERGDGYTF
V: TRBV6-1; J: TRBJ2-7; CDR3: CASSQDFTYEQYF
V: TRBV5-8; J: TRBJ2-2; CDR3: CASPQHWDFNTGELFF
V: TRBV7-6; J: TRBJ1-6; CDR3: CASSSRLGIGTHFSPLHF
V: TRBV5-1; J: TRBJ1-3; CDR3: CASSPGTAAGNTIYF
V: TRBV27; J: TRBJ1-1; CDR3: CASSEGSTEAFF
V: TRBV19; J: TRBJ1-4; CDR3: CASRSGAGGEKLFF
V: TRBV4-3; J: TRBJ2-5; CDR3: CASSQDWGIADETQYF